This T cell receptor beta chain was obtained from a study of graft-versus-host responses after intestinal transplantation. Clones were read by immunoSEQ multiplex PCR, and TCRdb kept only the in-frame ones, dropping some. Of some 45,000 clones in the sample, about 95% are singletons; the top ten hold roughly 1.6%. Worth noting for this clone: Its specificity is unknown.

CDR3 length: 15 residues. With 4 bases clipped from V and 5 bases from J, the junction kept 10 bases outside the gene matches. The germline gives CDR1 SGHDN, CDR2 FVKESK. General study findings and limits: Allograft clonal ratios (graft-versus-host to host-versus-graft) were high in patients who had graft-donor T cell macrochimerism. GvH clones turned up in recipient marrow; some had shown up first in ileum or blood.

This TCR derives from a human patient who received an intestinal transplant, so some T cells may come from the graft donor. The rearrangement uses TRBV14 and TRBJ2-7, with 8 bases identical to TRBD2. This material consisted of PBMCs, taken around 350 days after intestinal transplant. The CDR3 loop reads CASSRAGTRVDEQYF. DNA for the CDR3: TGTGCCAGCAGCCGAGCTGGGACTAGGGTTGACGAGCAGTACTTC.